The rows below give T cell receptor beta chains drawn from one sample of a study of T cell changes during pregnancy in multiple sclerosis. Clones were sequenced by immunoSEQ multiplex PCR, and TCRdb holds only the in-frame ones, with some missing. Of over 55,000 clones detected, about 87% appear once; the ten largest clones hold approximately 5.3%. Material for sequencing was peripheral blood from another person, used as feeder cells. The source is a human donor whose cells served as feeder cells for cultures in a pregnancy study. CDR3s include the opening cysteine and the closing phenylalanine or tryptophan. The order of the fields is V gene, D gene, CDR3 protein. The D gene is left open where the match is weak.

v_call: TRBV30; d_call: NA; cdr3_aa: CAWQRDASTDTQYF
v_call: TRBV4-3; d_call: NA; cdr3_aa: CASSQGRGPRVYEQYF
v_call: TRBV15; d_call: NA; cdr3_aa: CATSRVQSDEQYF
v_call: TRBV6-4; d_call: TRBD2; cdr3_aa: CASSLAGGSDTQYF
v_call: TRBV19; d_call: TRBD1; cdr3_aa: CASSRRDSTRSGNTIYF
v_call: TRBV2; d_call: NA; cdr3_aa: CASSGQTGTFQVGAFF
v_call: TRBV9; d_call: NA; cdr3_aa: CASSVGAGTYEQYF
v_call: TRBV13; d_call: NA; cdr3_aa: CASSLETQYF
v_call: TRBV14; d_call: NA; cdr3_aa: CASSLDNEQFF
v_call: TRBV11-3; d_call: NA; cdr3_aa: CASSSRGPGRWAYEQYF